This T cell receptor beta chain was obtained from a study of blood T cell repertoires in COVID-19 (dated by TCRdb to about 2020). With regard to the full study: Samples covering the acute and convalescent phases of COVID-19 were provided by collaborators in the United States, Italy and Spain. The material from the prospective study consisted of cDNA or gDNA derived from T cells, B-cell-depleted T cells, or PBMCs. The dataset comprised deeply sampled blood TCRbeta repertoires from subjects exposed to, actively infected with, or recovered from COVID-19. The repertoires were made available in a free public database intended to serve as a resource for research on the immune response to SARS-CoV-2. The samples were drawn from two sources: the first 160 participants of the ongoing ImmuneRACE study, and 1,000 to 1,500 subjects contributed by 6 global collaborators. Nearly every sample came with metadata listing a de-identified subject ID, COVID-19 status, age in years and sex. Where HLA class I and class II types were available, the types were taken from metadata supplied by the sample provider, not from assay-based typing. Points the paper makes about the study in general: Clinical and demographic metadata were provided uncurated, with the amount varying by source and participant.

At one collaborating source in Seattle, patients were enrolled during active infection and were followed longitudinally through the course of disease. The collaborating institutions used their own protocols to collect whole blood in K2EDTA tubes. For TCRbeta analysis, collaborators shipped samples in one of three forms: frozen whole blood, isolated PBMCs, or DNA extracted from either of those sample types. On this clone: There is no known antigen for this receptor. No much larger clonotype is one base removed from it; base qualities were not supplied.

TCRbeta CDR3 regions were amplified from genomic DNA using the immunoSEQ Assay, a bias-controlled multiplex PCR. Per the source publication's procedure: The number of nucleated cells in each sample was estimated from the amplification of reference gene primers within the assay. Sequence reads were collapsed and filtered to measure the absolute abundance of every unique TCRbeta CDR3 rearrangement. For each sample, productive Simpson clonality was calculated by taking the square root of Simpson's diversity index across productive rearrangements. TCRdb took over this immuneACCESS table, retaining in-frame rearrangements with V and J assigned. Such tables are incomplete; in checked studies, under half of the missing clones stem from an unresolved V gene, and the remainder is unexplained. D and trimming were read from the DNA, whereas the V and J calls and clone size are those reported in that table. The sample table holds approximately 110,000 clones, of which roughly nine tenths were seen once. The top ten clones comprise around 2% of the sample.

Trimming costs V 0 bases and J 0 bases, and their ends lie 8 bases apart. CDR1 SGHAT and CDR2 FQNNGV were looked up in the germline V gene. CDR3 length: 16 amino acids, cysteine to phenylalanine. Only the CDR3 DNA stays, 48 bases, in frame from base 1. Sequenced sample: peripheral blood. The V and J segments used are TRBV11-2 and TRBJ2-2; TRBD2 is perhaps the D gene, given 6 matching bases. The TCR sequence derives from a man in his fifties with COVID-19, enrolled during active disease. The CDR3: CASSLDLAANTGELFF. Here is the DNA: TGTGCCAGCAGCTTAGATTTAGCGGCGAACACCGGGGAGCTGTTTTTT.